This entry features one T cell receptor (beta chain) sequence. These data belong to a study of cytomegalovirus exposure and HLA in healthy donors. The assay was immunoSEQ multiplex PCR, and TCRdb's table has in-frame clones only and misses some. The data show roughly 60,000 clones, about 91% seen once. The CDR3 totals 13 residues. Per the germline V gene, CDR1 is WNHNN and CDR2 is SYGVQD (reference sequence). Trimming took 6 bases from V and 3 from J; bases not matched to a gene: 2. The receptor comes from a woman aged 18-30 years in good health and CMV-seronegative. The sample comprised PBMCs. The chain is built from TRBV10-1 and TRBJ2-7; 10 bases match TRBD1. The CDR3 region is CASRRDRGYEQYF. The CDR3 region has the DNA TGCGCCAGCAGGAGGGACAGGGGCTACGAGCAGTACTTC.